This is a list of T cell receptor beta chains from one sample in a study of vaccination effects on CD4 cells after COVID-19. Profiled with immunoSEQ multiplex PCR; TCRdb holds only in-frame clones, not every one. The sample yields around 69,000 clones, around 74% seen once. The antigens of these receptors remain unknown. Source: CD4+ T cells from PBMCs cultured with HCoV-229E spike peptides, taken after COVID-19 vaccination. The source of these receptors is a human donor who received a COVID-19 vaccine. Each CDR3 is given with its conserved first and last residue. A D gene is named only where the DNA matches it firmly. Size is omitted from some rows. Given values are once, few, many or a class for expanded clones.

abundance: .; d_gene: TRBD1; j_gene: TRBJ1-2; v_gene: TRBV28; CDR3nt: TGTGCCACCGGGACAGGGAACTATGGCTACACCTTC; CDR3aa: CATGTGNYGYTF
abundance: .; d_gene: .; j_gene: TRBJ2-5; v_gene: TRBV11-3; CDR3nt: TGTGCCAGCAGCAAGGACGGAGCTCAAGAGACCCAGTACTTC; CDR3aa: CASSKDGAQETQYF
abundance: .; d_gene: .; j_gene: TRBJ2-6; v_gene: TRBV18; CDR3nt: TGTGCCAGCTCAGAACAATATTCGGGCTCTGGGGCCAACGTCCTGACTTTC; CDR3aa: CASSEQYSGSGANVLTF
abundance: few; d_gene: .; j_gene: TRBJ1-2; v_gene: TRBV9; CDR3nt: TGTGCCAGCAGCGTAGATACGTTTGGGAGCTATGGCTACACCTTC; CDR3aa: CASSVDTFGSYGYTF
abundance: few; d_gene: .; j_gene: TRBJ1-5; v_gene: TRBV2; CDR3nt: TGTGCCAGCAGTGCAGGTCGGTTGAGCAATCAGCCCCAGCATTTT; CDR3aa: CASSAGRLSNQPQHF
abundance: .; d_gene: .; j_gene: TRBJ2-3; v_gene: TRBV5-6; CDR3nt: TGTGCCAGCAGCTTGGAGGGAGATACGCAGTATTTT; CDR3aa: CASSLEGDTQYF
abundance: few; d_gene: .; j_gene: TRBJ1-2; v_gene: TRBV7-6; CDR3nt: TGTGCCAGCAGCTTCCACAGGTATTTTGGGTATGGCTACACCTTC; CDR3aa: CASSFHRYFGYGYTF
abundance: .; d_gene: TRBD2; j_gene: TRBJ2-3; v_gene: TRBV5-1; CDR3nt: TGCGCCAGCAGCTTGGCTAGCGGGGGGATGGATACGCAGTATTTT; CDR3aa: CASSLASGGMDTQYF
abundance: once; d_gene: .; j_gene: TRBJ1-3; v_gene: TRBV18; CDR3nt: TGTGCCAGCTCACCACCGAACGGTCCAAACTCTGGAAACACCATATATTTT; CDR3aa: CASSPPNGPNSGNTIYF
abundance: .; d_gene: .; j_gene: TRBJ2-3; v_gene: TRBV7-9; CDR3nt: TGTGCCAGCAGCTTGGGACCAGGCACAGATACGCAGTATTTT; CDR3aa: CASSLGPGTDTQYF
abundance: once; d_gene: TRBD2; j_gene: TRBJ2-5; v_gene: TRBV29-1; CDR3nt: TGCAGCGTCCCTAGCGGCCTAGAGACCCAGTACTTC; CDR3aa: CSVPSGLETQYF
abundance: once; d_gene: .; j_gene: TRBJ1-5; v_gene: TRBV9; CDR3nt: TGTGCCAGCAGCGTAGCTGGAGGAACAAATCAGCCCCAGCATTTT; CDR3aa: CASSVAGGTNQPQHF
abundance: .; d_gene: TRBD1; j_gene: TRBJ1-5; v_gene: TRBV3-1/TRBV3-2; CDR3nt: TGTGCCAGCAGCCAAACAGGGGGCAATCAGCCCCAGCATTTT; CDR3aa: CASSQTGGNQPQHF
abundance: .; d_gene: TRBD2; j_gene: TRBJ2-2; v_gene: TRBV5-1; CDR3nt: TGCGCCAGCAGCTTGGACGGGGGGGGCACCGGGGAGCTGTTTTTT; CDR3aa: CASSLDGGGTGELFF
abundance: once; d_gene: .; j_gene: TRBJ2-2; v_gene: TRBV2; CDR3nt: TGTGCCAGCAGTGAGGAAGGACCGGACACCGGGGAGCTGTTTTTT; CDR3aa: CASSEEGPDTGELFF
abundance: .; d_gene: .; j_gene: TRBJ1-5; v_gene: TRBV18; CDR3nt: TGTGCCAGCTCACCTTTGGACGGAAATCAGCCCCAGCATTTT; CDR3aa: CASSPLDGNQPQHF
abundance: .; d_gene: TRBD2; j_gene: TRBJ2-1; v_gene: TRBV2; CDR3nt: TGTGCCAGCAGTATTGGCGGGGGGGCGTATGAGCAGTTCTTC; CDR3aa: CASSIGGGAYEQFF
abundance: .; d_gene: .; j_gene: TRBJ2-5; v_gene: TRBV6-6; CDR3nt: TGTGCCAGCAGCCCTTGGGGGGAAGAGACCCAGTACTTC; CDR3aa: CASSPWGEETQYF
abundance: .; d_gene: .; j_gene: TRBJ1-6; v_gene: TRBV7-2; CDR3nt: TGTGCCAGCAGCTTAGCTGCCAGTAATTCACCCCTCCACTTT; CDR3aa: CASSLAASNSPLHF
abundance: .; d_gene: .; j_gene: TRBJ1-6; v_gene: TRBV5-4; CDR3nt: TGTGCCAGCAGTGGACAGATTAATTCACCCCTCCACTTT; CDR3aa: CASSGQINSPLHF
abundance: .; d_gene: .; j_gene: TRBJ2-1; v_gene: TRBV11-3; CDR3nt: TGTGCCAGCAGCTTAGACGGGGCGAGGCGGGAGCAGTTCTTC; CDR3aa: CASSLDGARREQFF
abundance: few; d_gene: .; j_gene: TRBJ1-2; v_gene: TRBV28; CDR3nt: TGTGCCAGCACCGTAGGAGTCGGGGGCTACACCTTC; CDR3aa: CASTVGVGGYTF
abundance: .; d_gene: .; j_gene: TRBJ1-1; v_gene: TRBV6-1; CDR3nt: TGTGCCAGCAGTGAACGGTTGGCCCCCGTTGAAGCTTTCTTT; CDR3aa: CASSERLAPVEAFF
abundance: .; d_gene: .; j_gene: TRBJ2-5; v_gene: TRBV7-2; CDR3nt: TGTGCCAGCAGCCAGGTGGTAGAGACCCAGTACTTC; CDR3aa: CASSQVVETQYF
abundance: .; d_gene: .; j_gene: TRBJ1-1; v_gene: TRBV4-1; CDR3nt: TGCGCCAGCAGCCAAGTCGTGAACACTGAAGCTTTCTTT; CDR3aa: CASSQVVNTEAFF
abundance: .; d_gene: .; j_gene: TRBJ2-3; v_gene: TRBV6-1; CDR3nt: TGTGCCAGCAGTGCGGTGTCGGGGGGCCAGACAGATACGCAGTATTTT; CDR3aa: CASSAVSGGQTDTQYF
abundance: .; d_gene: TRBD2; j_gene: TRBJ2-1; v_gene: TRBV15; CDR3nt: TGTGCCACCACCCCGATTAGCGGGGGGGCCAATGAGCAGTTCTTC; CDR3aa: CATTPISGGANEQFF
abundance: .; d_gene: .; j_gene: TRBJ2-2; v_gene: TRBV18; CDR3nt: TGTGCCAGCTCACTTCAGGGGACGAACACCGGGGAGCTGTTTTTT; CDR3aa: CASSLQGTNTGELFF
abundance: once; d_gene: .; j_gene: TRBJ2-5; v_gene: TRBV4-2; CDR3nt: TGTGCCAGCAGCCCAGACAGGGAATCGGGGGGTAATGGAGAGACCCAGTACTTC; CDR3aa: CASSPDRESGGNGETQYF
abundance: few; d_gene: .; j_gene: TRBJ1-1; v_gene: TRBV10-1; CDR3nt: TGCGCCAGCAGTGACGAGGGGCTATCGAACACTGAAGCTTTCTTT; CDR3aa: CASSDEGLSNTEAFF
abundance: few; d_gene: TRBD1; j_gene: TRBJ2-2; v_gene: TRBV3-1/TRBV3-2; CDR3nt: TGTGCCAGCAGCCACCGACAGGGGGAGACCGGGGAGCTGTTTTTT; CDR3aa: CASSHRQGETGELFF
abundance: .; d_gene: TRBD1; j_gene: TRBJ1-2; v_gene: TRBV5-1; CDR3nt: TGCGCCAGCAGCTATACAGGGGGCGCGTATGGCTACACCTTC; CDR3aa: CASSYTGGAYGYTF
abundance: .; d_gene: .; j_gene: TRBJ2-2; v_gene: TRBV3-1/TRBV3-2; CDR3nt: TGTGCCAGCAGCCAAGACGTACGAGTGGGCGGAAGGAACACCGGGGAGCTGTTTTTT; CDR3aa: CASSQDVRVGGRNTGELFF
abundance: .; d_gene: TRBD1; j_gene: TRBJ2-1; v_gene: TRBV6-5; CDR3nt: TGTGCCAGCAGAGCCCCCGTTGGGACAGGGGCTGAGCAGTTCTTC; CDR3aa: CASRAPVGTGAEQFF
abundance: .; d_gene: .; j_gene: TRBJ1-2; v_gene: TRBV3-1/TRBV3-2; CDR3nt: TGTGCCAGCAGCCAAGCCCCCGGGGGCGAGTATGGCTACACCTTC; CDR3aa: CASSQAPGGEYGYTF
abundance: .; d_gene: .; j_gene: TRBJ2-3; v_gene: TRBV30; CDR3nt: TGTGCCTGGAACGTAGGGACTCTTAGCACAGATACGCAGTATTTT; CDR3aa: CAWNVGTLSTDTQYF
abundance: .; d_gene: .; j_gene: TRBJ1-1; v_gene: TRBV28; CDR3nt: TGTGCCAGCAAACCAACCCGGGGAATGAACACTGAAGCTTTCTTT; CDR3aa: CASKPTRGMNTEAFF
abundance: .; d_gene: .; j_gene: TRBJ1-1; v_gene: TRBV5-1; CDR3nt: TGCGCCAGCAGTCAACTGGGGGTGAACACTGAAGCTTTCTTT; CDR3aa: CASSQLGVNTEAFF
abundance: .; d_gene: TRBD1; j_gene: TRBJ2-5; v_gene: TRBV4-3; CDR3nt: TGCGCCAGCAGCCAAGATTGGGACAGGGGAAGAGAGACCCAGTACTTC; CDR3aa: CASSQDWDRGRETQYF
abundance: .; d_gene: .; j_gene: TRBJ1-3; v_gene: TRBV5-1; CDR3nt: TGCGCCAGCAGCTCAAAACAGGGAGGTGGAAACACCATATATTTT; CDR3aa: CASSSKQGGGNTIYF